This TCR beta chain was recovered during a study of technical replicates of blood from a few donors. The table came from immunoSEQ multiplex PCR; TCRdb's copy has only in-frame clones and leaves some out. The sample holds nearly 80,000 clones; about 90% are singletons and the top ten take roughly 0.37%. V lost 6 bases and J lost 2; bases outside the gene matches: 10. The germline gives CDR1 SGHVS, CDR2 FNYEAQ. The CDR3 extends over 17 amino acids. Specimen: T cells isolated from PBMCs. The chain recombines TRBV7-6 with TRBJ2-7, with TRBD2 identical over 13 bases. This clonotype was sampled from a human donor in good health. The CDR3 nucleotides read TGTGCCAGCAGTCCCGGACTAGCGGGAGAAGCCCCCTACGAGCAGTACTTC. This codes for CASSPGLAGEAPYEQYF.